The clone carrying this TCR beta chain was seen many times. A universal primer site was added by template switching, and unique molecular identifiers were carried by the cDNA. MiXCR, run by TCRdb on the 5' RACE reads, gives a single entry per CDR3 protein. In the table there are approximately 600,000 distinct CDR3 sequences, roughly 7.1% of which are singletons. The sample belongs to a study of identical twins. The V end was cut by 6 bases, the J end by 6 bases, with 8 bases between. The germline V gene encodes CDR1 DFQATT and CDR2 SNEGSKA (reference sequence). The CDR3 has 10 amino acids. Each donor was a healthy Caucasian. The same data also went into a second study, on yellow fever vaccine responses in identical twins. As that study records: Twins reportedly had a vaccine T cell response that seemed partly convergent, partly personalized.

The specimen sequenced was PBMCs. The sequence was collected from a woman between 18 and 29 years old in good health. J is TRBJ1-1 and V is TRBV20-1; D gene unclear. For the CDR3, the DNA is TGCAGTGCCCCAGGTGCTGAAGCTTTCTTT. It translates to CSAPGAEAFF.